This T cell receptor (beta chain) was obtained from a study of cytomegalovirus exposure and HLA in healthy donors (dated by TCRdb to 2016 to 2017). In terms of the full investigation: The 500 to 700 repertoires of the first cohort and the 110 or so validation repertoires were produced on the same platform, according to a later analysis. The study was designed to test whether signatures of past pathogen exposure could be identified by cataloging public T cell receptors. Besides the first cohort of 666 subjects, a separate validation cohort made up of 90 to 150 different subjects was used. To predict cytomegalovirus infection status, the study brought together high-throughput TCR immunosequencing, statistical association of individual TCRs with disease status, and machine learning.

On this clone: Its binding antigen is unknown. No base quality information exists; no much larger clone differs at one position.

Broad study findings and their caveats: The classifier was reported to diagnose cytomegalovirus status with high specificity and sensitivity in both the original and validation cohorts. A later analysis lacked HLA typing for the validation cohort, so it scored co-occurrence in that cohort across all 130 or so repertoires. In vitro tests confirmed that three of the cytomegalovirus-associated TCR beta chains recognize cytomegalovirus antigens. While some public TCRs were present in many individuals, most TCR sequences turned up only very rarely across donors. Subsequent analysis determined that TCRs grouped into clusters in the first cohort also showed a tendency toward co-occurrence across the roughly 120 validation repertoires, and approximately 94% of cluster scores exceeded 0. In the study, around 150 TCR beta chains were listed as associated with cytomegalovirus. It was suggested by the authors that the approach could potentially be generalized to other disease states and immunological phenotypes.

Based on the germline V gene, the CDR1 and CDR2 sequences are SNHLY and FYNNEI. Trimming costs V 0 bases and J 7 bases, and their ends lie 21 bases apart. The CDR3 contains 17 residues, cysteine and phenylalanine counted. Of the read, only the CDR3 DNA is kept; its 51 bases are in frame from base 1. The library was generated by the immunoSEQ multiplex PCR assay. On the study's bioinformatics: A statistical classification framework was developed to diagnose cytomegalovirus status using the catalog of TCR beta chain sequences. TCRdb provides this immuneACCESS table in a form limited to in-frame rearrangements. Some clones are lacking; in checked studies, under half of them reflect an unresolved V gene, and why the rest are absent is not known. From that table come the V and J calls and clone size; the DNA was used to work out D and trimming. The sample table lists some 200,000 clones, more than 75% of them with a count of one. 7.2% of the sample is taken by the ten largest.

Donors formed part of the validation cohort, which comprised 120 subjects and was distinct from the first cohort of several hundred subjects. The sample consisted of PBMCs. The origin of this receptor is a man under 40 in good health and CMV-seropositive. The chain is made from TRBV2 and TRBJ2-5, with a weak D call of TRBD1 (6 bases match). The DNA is TGTGCCAGCAGTGAAGCCGCCGGGACATCTCCCGAGTGGACCCAGTACTTC. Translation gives CASSEAAGTSPEWTQYF.